This TCR beta chain was identified in a study of neurological immune-mediated disorders (dated by TCRdb to the late 2010s). About the full investigation: Of the roughly 35 multiple sclerosis patients, around 30 had relapsing-remitting MS and 3 had secondary progressive MS. Alongside PBMC samples, the set of some 100 TCR-beta libraries contained longitudinal samples, technical triplicates, and paired CD4+ and CD8+ T-cell subsets that had been sorted. Using UMI-based sequencing, the study compared peripheral blood TCR-beta repertoires from patients with HTLV-I-associated myelopathy (HAM/TSP), patients with multiple sclerosis, and healthy controls. The cohort was made up of some 70 subjects, consisting of roughly 15 HAM/TSP patients, roughly 35 multiple sclerosis patients and some 20 healthy controls. Results the study describes overall, beyond this receptor: No identical CDR3 amino acid sequences were found to be shared among expanded clones across subjects, suggesting that TCR-beta repertoires were private in all groups. The MS cluster showed no association with clinical or MRI features, and the authors stated that larger cohorts are needed. TCR clonal expansion was greatest in HAM/TSP patients and smallest in MS patients, who ranked below even healthy controls. In a phylogenetic analysis, the repertoires of 18 out of 34 MS patients fell into a single cluster of related CDR3 sequences, pointing to a possible signature at the repertoire level.

The CDR1 and CDR2 encoded by the germline V gene (reference sequence) are DFQATT and SNEGSKA. V and J are trimmed by 6 bases and 2 bases, and the gene matches miss 12 bases of the junction. The CDR3 numbers 17 residues from cysteine through phenylalanine. Only the CDR3 part of the read is kept: 51 bases, read in frame from the first base. cDNA synthesis used template-switch 5'RACE with a primer carrying a 10-nucleotide random unique molecular identifier tagging each TCR transcript. Every sequencing run covered 15-18 subjects and yielded more than 160 million TCR-beta sequences. The RNeasy kit was used for extraction of total RNA. TCR-beta VDJ regions were amplified with primers for the TCR constant region and the 5'RACE anchor, using the KAPA Real-time Library Amplification kit. Sample indexes and Illumina adaptors were added in a first PCR, and a second PCR then increased library yield. After Ampure bead purification, the roughly 650 bp TCR product was size-selected on a 2% E-gel SizeSelection system. Before pooling, library quality was assessed on a Bioanalyzer, concentration was determined with Qubit, and library quantification was performed with the Kapa Library Quantification kit. Paired-end 2 x 150 bp sequencing of the libraries was performed on an Illumina HiSeq 2500. To increase sequence diversity, roughly 25-31% phiX was spiked into each library pool. The study's own analysis went as follows. The UMI-based MiGEC pipeline processed quality-filtered reads and removed over 75% of raw TCR sequences during error correction. VDJ genes were aligned to IMGT germline references, and each clonotype was defined by a unique CDR3 amino acid sequence together with V-J genes. Clonal expansion, Shannon diversity, and CDR3 relatedness (CalcPairwiseDistances, ClusterSamples) were evaluated with VDJtools, and phylogenetic trees were built with CLCbio workbench. A clone was classed as expanded if it had 8 or more unique UMIs, a cutoff based on coefficient-of-variation modelling across technical triplicates. TCRdb reprocessing: public reads trimmed at Q25 with fastp, clones called with MiXCR, in-frame beta chains kept. Each CDR3 protein gets just one entry, which takes the most common genes and DNA from the rows behind it. The V and J calls reflect TCRdb's pipeline rather than the authors' work. The sample contains 87,000 or so distinct CDR3 sequences, under 4.5% of them found a single time. 2.5% to 3% of the sample goes to the ten largest clones.

In its sample, this clonotype was seen many times. The specificity of this receptor is unknown. No qualities accompany the bases; no much larger clone lies one base away. For the unsorted PBMC libraries, 2 million PBMCs were stored in RNAlater at -80 degrees C until RNA extraction and were used to generate the libraries. The multiple sclerosis patients were enrolled in a US clinical protocol that evaluated disease progression with magnetic resonance imaging. Peripheral blood was subjected to Ficoll-Hypaque density gradient centrifugation to isolate PBMCs, which were then cryopreserved in liquid nitrogen.

The sequence is built from TRBV20-1 and TRBJ1-6, with 8 central nucleotides matching TRBD1. The TCR comes from a woman between 50 and 59 years old with multiple sclerosis. The sample was PBMCs. CDR3 loop: CSAVDREEGTYNSPLHF. The DNA reads TGCAGTGCCGTGGACAGGGAAGAAGGCACCTATAATTCACCCCTCCACTTT.